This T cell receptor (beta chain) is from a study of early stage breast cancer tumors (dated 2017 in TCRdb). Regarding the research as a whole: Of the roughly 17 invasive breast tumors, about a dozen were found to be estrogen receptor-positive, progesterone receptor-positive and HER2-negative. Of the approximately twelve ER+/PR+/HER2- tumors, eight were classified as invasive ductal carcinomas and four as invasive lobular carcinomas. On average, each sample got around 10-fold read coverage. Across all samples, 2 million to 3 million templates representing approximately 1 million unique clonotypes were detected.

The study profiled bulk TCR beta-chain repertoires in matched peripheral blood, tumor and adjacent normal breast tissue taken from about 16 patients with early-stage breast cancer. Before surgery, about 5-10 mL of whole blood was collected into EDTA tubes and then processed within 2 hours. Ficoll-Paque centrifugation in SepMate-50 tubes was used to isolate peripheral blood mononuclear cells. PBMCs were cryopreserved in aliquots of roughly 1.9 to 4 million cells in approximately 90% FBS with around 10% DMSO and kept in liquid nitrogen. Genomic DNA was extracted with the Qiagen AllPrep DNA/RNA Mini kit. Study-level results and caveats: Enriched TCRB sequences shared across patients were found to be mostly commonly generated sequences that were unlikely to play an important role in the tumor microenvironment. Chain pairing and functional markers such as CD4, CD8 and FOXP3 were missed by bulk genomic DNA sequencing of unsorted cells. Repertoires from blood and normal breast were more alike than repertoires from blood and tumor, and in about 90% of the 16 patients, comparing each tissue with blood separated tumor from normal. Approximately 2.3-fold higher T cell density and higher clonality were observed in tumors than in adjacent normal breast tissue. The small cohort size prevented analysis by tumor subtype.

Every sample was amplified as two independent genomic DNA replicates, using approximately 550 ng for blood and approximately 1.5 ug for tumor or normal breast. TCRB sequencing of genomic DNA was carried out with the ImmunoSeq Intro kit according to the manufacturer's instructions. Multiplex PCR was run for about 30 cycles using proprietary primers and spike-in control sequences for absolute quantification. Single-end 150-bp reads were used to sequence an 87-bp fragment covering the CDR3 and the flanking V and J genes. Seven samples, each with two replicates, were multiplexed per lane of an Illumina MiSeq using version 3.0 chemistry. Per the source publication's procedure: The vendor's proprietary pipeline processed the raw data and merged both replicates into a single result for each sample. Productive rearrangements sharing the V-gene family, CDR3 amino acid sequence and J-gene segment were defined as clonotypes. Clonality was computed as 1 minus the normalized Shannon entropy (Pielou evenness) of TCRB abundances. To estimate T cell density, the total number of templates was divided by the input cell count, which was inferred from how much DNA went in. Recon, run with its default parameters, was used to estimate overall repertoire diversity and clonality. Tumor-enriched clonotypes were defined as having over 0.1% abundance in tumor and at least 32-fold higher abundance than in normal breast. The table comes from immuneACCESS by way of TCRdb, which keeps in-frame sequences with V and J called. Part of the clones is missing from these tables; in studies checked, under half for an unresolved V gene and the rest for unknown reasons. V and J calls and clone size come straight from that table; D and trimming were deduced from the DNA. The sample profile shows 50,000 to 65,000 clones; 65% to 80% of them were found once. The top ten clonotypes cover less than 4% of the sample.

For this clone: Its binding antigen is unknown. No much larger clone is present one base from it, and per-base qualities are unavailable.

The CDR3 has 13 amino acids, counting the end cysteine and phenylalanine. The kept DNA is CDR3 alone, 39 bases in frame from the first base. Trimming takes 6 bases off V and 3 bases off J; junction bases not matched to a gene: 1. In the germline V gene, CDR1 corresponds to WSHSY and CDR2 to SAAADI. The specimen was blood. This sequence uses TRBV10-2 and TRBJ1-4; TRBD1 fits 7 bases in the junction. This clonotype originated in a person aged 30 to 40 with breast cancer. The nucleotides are TGCGCCAGCAGAACAGGGGCTAATGAAAAACTGTTTTTT. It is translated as CASRTGANEKLFF.